The 13 T cell receptor beta chains below come from one sample, sequenced in a study of blood T cells in healthy people across ages. A J-beta primer mix and a sample-barcoded 5' primer were used in a second PCR of roughly 7 to 12 cycles. TCRdb analysed the 5' RACE reads with MiXCR anew, one entry per CDR3 protein. The sample has 750,000 or so distinct CDR3 sequences, just under 25% seen once; the top ten hold more than 8.5%. These data were also reused for a study on T cells of mothers and their children.

Material for sequencing was blood. The source is a boy younger than 18 in good health.

The V and J genes are TRBV29-1 and TRBJ2-7; 11 nucleotides align to TRBD1. The CDR3 is 14 amino acids. The germline V gene encodes CDR1 SQVTM and CDR2 ANQGSEA. The ends lost 4 bases at V and 4 bases at J; junction bases unmatched: 6. Here the CDR3 reads CSVAPGQGDYEQYF. DNA of the CDR3: TGCAGCGTTGCCCCGGGACAGGGGGATTACGAGCAGTACTTC.

The J gene is TRBJ2-3, the V gene TRBV20-1; D might be TRBD1 (5 bases). The CDR3 runs 13 residues. In germline, CDR1 is DFQATT, CDR2 SNEGSKA (reference sequence). The V and J ends lost 1 base and 5 bases respectively, with 10 bases between them. CDR3 amino acids: CSARVNGQDTQYF. The CDR3 DNA is TGCAGTGCTAGAGTTAACGGACAAGATACGCAGTATTTT.

In its sample, this clonotype was seen a few times. The rearrangement links TRBV21-1 to TRBJ2-7; the table's D call, TRBD2, was not checked against the DNA. TRBV21-1 is recorded as a pseudogene. CDR3 length equals 16 residues. CDR3 region: CASSKVIPRGAWKQYF. CDR3 DNA sequence: TGTGCCAGCAGCAAAGTGATTCCGCGGGGGGCCTGGAAGCAGTACTTC.

This chain connects TRBV25-1 to TRBJ2-1; 14 bases are shared with TRBD2. Germline loops: CDR1 MGHDK, CDR2 SYGVNS. This CDR3 spans 14 amino acids. V lost 6 bases, J lost 8 bases, and 3 bases stayed unmatched. The CDR3 DNA is TGTGCCAGCAGCCAGACTAGCGGGAGGGATGAGCAGTTCTTC. It codes for CASSQTSGRDEQFF.

This clonotype turned up a few times. The V gene is TRBV7-6, the J gene TRBJ2-5, with 10 bases identical to TRBD1. The end of the DNA fits TRBJ2-7 better, so the J call may be wrong. The CDR3 has 16 amino acids. CDR1 is SGHVS, CDR2 FNYEAQ, per germline. CDR3 DNA: TGTGCCAGCAGCTTATCCACGACAGGGGGCATCTACGAGCAGTACTTC. The encoded protein is CASSLSTTGGIYEQYF.

This clonotype came up once. The chain has TRBV6-5 and TRBJ2-2; D may be TRBD1 (5 bases). This CDR3 has 11 residues. The V end was cut by 11 bases, the J end by 6 bases, with 10 bases between. The germline V gene has CDR1 MNHEY and CDR2 SVGAGI. The CDR3 reads CASGRAGELFF. As DNA, the CDR3 is TGTGCCTCTGGCAGGGCCGGGGAGCTGTTTTTT.

This clonotype has more than one count but fewer than ten. The J gene is TRBJ1-1, the V gene TRBV4-3; no clear D gene. V lost 1 base, J lost 1 base, and 7 bases lay in between. This CDR3 spans 14 amino acids. Germline V gives CDR1 LGHNA, CDR2 YSLEER. The CDR3 here is CASSQAQTNTEAFF. The CDR3 coding sequence is TGCGCCAGCAGCCAAGCACAGACGAACACTGAAGCTTTCTTT.

The CDR3 DNA sequence: TGTGCCAGCAGTGAAATGTACCAAGAGACCCAGTACTTC. Translating gives CASSEMYQETQYF. V gene TRBV25-1 combines with J gene TRBJ2-5; D uncertain. With 2 bases removed from V and 0 bases from J, the gap between germline ends came to 4 bases. The CDR3 runs 13 residues. Germline V gene data show CDR1 as MGHDK and CDR2 as SYGVNS.

This clonotype was detected a few times. The chain is built from TRBV5-6 and TRBJ2-7; D unresolved. Germline V gives CDR1 SGHDT, CDR2 YYEEEE. There are 14 residues in the CDR3. The V end lost 1 base, the J end lost 0 bases, and 8 bases lay between the germline ends. Here the CDR3 DNA reads TGTGCCAGCAGCTTGAGTTTCAGCTCCTACGAGCAGTACTTC. Translation: CASSLSFSSYEQYF.

This clonotype has a handful of counts. The rearrangement joins TRBV11-2 to TRBJ2-5; 7 bases fit TRBD2. Matching the DNA end better, TRBJ2-1 makes the J call doubtful. The CDR3 spans 18 residues. CDR1 and CDR2 from the germline V gene are SGHAT and FQNNGV. The CDR3 here is CASSLPRPGLGRGNEQFF. As DNA, the CDR3 is TGTGCCAGCAGCTTACCCCGTCCCGGACTAGGAAGGGGCAATGAGCAGTTCTTC.

The chain uses TRBV4-1 and TRBJ2-5; D is possibly TRBD2 (5 bases). From germline, CDR1 is MGHRA and CDR2 YSYEKL. This CDR3 has 15 amino acids. V lost 4 bases and J 2 bases, leaving 14 bases between the germline ends. CDR3 DNA sequence: TGCGCCAGCAGCCGGGTTCATGGGAGACAAGAGACCCAGTACTTC. Translation: CASSRVHGRQETQYF.

The chain is built from TRBV7-2 and TRBJ2-3, with 11 positions matching TRBD2. Germline V CDR1 and CDR2: SGHTA, FQGNSA. V dropped 5 bases and J dropped 3; count of bases not matched to a gene: 10. The CDR3 loop spans 17 amino acids. CDR3 sequence (DNA): TGTGCCAGCAGCGAACTAGCGGGAGCAGTGCGGACAGATACGCAGTATTTT. This codes for CASSELAGAVRTDTQYF.

V usage is TRBV2 and J usage is TRBJ2-5; tentatively, D is TRBD2 (6 bases). Trimming left V 7 bases short and J 4 bases short, with 13 bases between. In germline, CDR1 is SNHLY, CDR2 FYNNEI. The CDR3 sequence is 13 residues long. The CDR3 nucleotides read TGTGCCAGCATTCCCTTGGAGGGAGAGACCCAGTACTTC. Protein sequence: CASIPLEGETQYF.